Presented here are 18 T cell receptor beta chains from one specimen sequenced in a study of blood T cell repertoires in COVID-19 (TCRdb year 2020). Libraries were built with the immunoSEQ multiplex PCR assay. The clones in this table, taken by TCRdb from immuneACCESS, are in-frame only. Not every clone is retained; where verified, under half of the shortfall comes from an unresolved V gene, and the cause of the rest is unknown. In all, the sample holds about 140,000 clones, and nearly 80% of those were seen once. The top ten clonotypes cover over 2.5% of the sample. Sequenced sample: PBMCs or T cells enriched from blood (not recorded which). The receptor source for this set is a woman aged 45-65 years who had recovered from COVID-19.

The V and J genes are TRBV12-3 or TRBV12-4 and TRBJ1-2; 7 nucleotides match TRBD1. This CDR3 has 13 amino acids. Trimming cost V 5 bases and J 8 bases; bases outside gene matches: 8. CDR3 amino acids: CASSINRGWGYTF. The DNA for the CDR3 is TGTGCCAGCAGTATAAACAGGGGTTGGGGCTACACCTTC.

This chain uses TRBV6-5 with TRBJ1-4; D unclear. Germline CDR1 MNHEY, CDR2 SVGAGI. The length of the CDR3 is 13 residues. V was trimmed by 7 bases and J by 3 bases, leaving 9 bases between them. CDR3 in amino acids: CASTVTANEKLFF. CDR3 nucleotides: TGTGCCAGCACAGTCACAGCTAATGAAAAACTGTTTTTT.

V usage is TRBV7-9 and J usage is TRBJ1-2; the match to TRBD1 covers 7 bases. The CDR3 is 15 residues long. Losses at the gene ends were 6 bases for V and 4 bases for J; bases not matched to a gene: 11. Germline CDR1 reads SEHNR; CDR2 reads FQNEAQ (reference sequence). The CDR3 here is CASSLLQGPGYGYTF. The CDR3, as DNA: TGTGCCAGCAGTTTACTACAGGGGCCCGGCTATGGCTACACCTTC. Variable domain in full (rest from reference TRBV7-9 and TRBJ1-2): DTGVSQNPRHKITKRGQNVTFRCDPISEHNRLYWYRQTLGQGPEFLTYFQNEAQLEKSRLLSDRFSAERPKGSFSTLEIQRTEQGDSAMYLCASSLLQGPGYGYTFGSGTRLTVV.

The chain has TRBV9 and TRBJ1-4, with D possibly being TRBD1 (6 bases). CDR3 length: 13 amino acids. The V gene lost 5 bases and the J gene lost 8 bases, with 13 bases spanning the gap. Germline V gene data show CDR1 as SGDLS and CDR2 as YYNGEE. The CDR3 reads CASSPRTEEKLFF. CDR3 nucleotide sequence: TGTGCCAGCAGTCCCAGGACAGAAGAAAAACTGTTTTTT.

V and J are TRBV12-3 or TRBV12-4 and TRBJ1-5; 8 positions match TRBD1. V dropped 4 bases and J dropped 10; count of bases not matched to a gene: 3. This CDR3 comprises 12 residues. The CDR3 loop reads CASSWGQVPQHF. The CDR3 bases are TGTGCCAGCAGTTGGGGACAGGTACCCCAGCATTTT.

This chain uses TRBV7-2 with TRBJ1-2; D is perhaps TRBD1 (6 bases). The CDR3 sequence is 13 residues long. Per the germline V gene, CDR1 is SGHTA and CDR2 is FQGNSA. V lost 5 bases and J 8 bases, leaving 15 bases between the germline ends. CDR3 bases: TGTGCCAGCAGCAGCGACAGGAGTTGGGGCTACACCTTC. It specifies CASSSDRSWGYTF. Using reference TRBV7-2 and TRBJ1-2 for the parts outside the CDR3, the full variable domain is GAGVSQSPSNKVTEKGKDVELRCDPISGHTALYWYRQSLGQGLEFLIYFQGNSAPDKSGLPSDRFSAERTGGSVSTLTIQRTQQEDSAVYLCASSSDRSWGYTFGSGTRLTVV.

This chain connects TRBV7-7 to TRBJ2-5; D may be TRBD2 (6 bases). CDR3 size: 14 residues. V was shortened by 4 bases and J by 2 bases, with 11 bases between the two germline ends. Looked up from germline, CDR1 is SSHAT and CDR2 is FNYEAQ (reference sequence). CDR3 loop: CASSSRAGQETQYF. The CDR3 bases are TGTGCCAGCAGCTCCCGGGCGGGACAAGAGACCCAGTACTTC.

The chain couples TRBV6-1 to TRBJ2-2; TRBD2 is a possible D gene (5 bases). The CDR3 is 15 residues long. The V and J ends lost 0 bases and 7 bases respectively, with 12 bases between them. Germline values: CDR1 MNHNS, CDR2 SASEGT. The CDR3 loop is CASSEAQSGIGELFF. The CDR3 nucleotides read TGTGCCAGCAGTGAAGCGCAATCCGGGATCGGGGAGCTGTTTTTT.

The V call is TRBV9, the J call TRBJ2-5, with TRBD1 identical over 7 bases. V shed 2 bases and J 4 bases; nucleotides not matched to a gene: 8. Germline assignment: CDR1 SGDLS and CDR2 YYNGEE. The CDR3 is 15 residues long. The CDR3 sequence is CASSVLGQKRETQYF. CDR3 in DNA: TGTGCCAGCAGCGTTCTGGGACAGAAACGAGAGACCCAGTACTTC. The variable domain in full, with the rest retrieved from reference TRBV9 and TRBJ2-5, is DSGVTQTPKHLITATGQRVTLRCSPRSGDLSVYWYQQSLDQGLQFLIQYYNGEERAKGNILERFSAQQFPDLHSELNLSSLELGDSALYFCASSVLGQKRETQYFGPGTRLLVL.

The V gene is TRBV14, the J gene TRBJ2-7; D remains ambiguous. This CDR3 is built from 13 residues. Between the trimmed V and J ends, which lost 4 bases and 3 bases, there was a span of 10 bases. From germline, CDR1 is SGHDN and CDR2 FVKESK. CDR3 amino acids: CASSPYPVYEQYF. The CDR3 nucleotides read TGTGCCAGCAGCCCTTACCCGGTCTACGAGCAGTACTTC.

The J gene is TRBJ1-2, the V gene TRBV5-6; TRBD1 matches at 7 bases. The ends lost 4 bases at V and 5 bases at J; junction bases unmatched: 5. Germline CDR1 is SGHDT and CDR2 is YYEEEE. This CDR3 has 13 residues. For the CDR3, the DNA is TGTGCCAGCAGCATAGGGACAGTTTATGGCTACACCTTC. It yields the protein CASSIGTVYGYTF.

This chain joins TRBV27 and TRBJ1-2; 8 bases are a match to TRBD1. The germline CDR1 and CDR2 sequences are MNHEY and SMNVEV (reference sequence). There are 15 residues in the CDR3. The V gene end was trimmed by 6 bases and the J gene end by 0 bases; junction bases not matched to a gene: 6. The CDR3 DNA sequence: TGTGCCAGCAGGATCGACAGGGGAGCTAACTATGGCTACACCTTC. Translation: CASRIDRGANYGYTF.

The chain links TRBV2 to TRBJ2-1; D possibly corresponds to TRBD2 (5 bases). The CDR3 runs to 15 residues. Trimming took 1 base from V and 9 from J, leaving 16 bases between them. Germline CDR1 and CDR2: SNHLY and FYNNEI. The chain's CDR3 is CASSEGRTPLGEQFF. CDR3 sequence (DNA): TGTGCCAGCAGTGAAGGGAGGACTCCGTTGGGTGAGCAGTTCTTC.

This clone was seen only a few times. The chain links TRBV19 to TRBJ2-7; 8 bases map to TRBD1. CDR1 and CDR2 from the germline V gene are LNHDA and SQIVND (reference sequence). V lost 5 bases and J lost 5; bases outside the gene matches: 5. The CDR3 is made up of 13 amino acids. The CDR3 nucleotides are TGTGCCAGTAGTCCGGACAGGGTACACGAGCAGTACTTC. It encodes CASSPDRVHEQYF.

V usage is TRBV3-1 (or the pseudogene TRBV3-2) and J usage is TRBJ2-5; 8 positions match TRBD2. V lost 3 bases and J lost 4; bases outside the gene matches: 10. The germline gives CDR1 LGHDT, CDR2 YNNKEL (reference sequence). There are 16 residues in the CDR3. CDR3 region: CASSHDGTRGGETQYF. CDR3 in DNA: TGTGCCAGCAGCCACGACGGGACTAGAGGCGGAGAGACCCAGTACTTC.

The chain combines TRBV10-3 with TRBJ2-5; weak D call: TRBD2 (5 bases). This CDR3 spans 15 amino acids. Trimming shortened V by 6 bases and J by 5 bases, and 19 bases separated the two germline ends. Germline-derived CDR1 and CDR2 are ENHRY and SYGVKD. This chain's CDR3 is CAIRRDLEVGETQYF. The CDR3 DNA reads TGTGCCATCAGGAGGGATTTAGAGGTGGGGGAGACCCAGTACTTC.

The chain combines TRBV11-3 with TRBJ2-3; TRBD2 matches 12 bases. V shed 1 base, J shed 6 bases, and the junction held 5 bases outside the gene matches. This CDR3 contains 16 residues. Looked up from germline, CDR1 is SGHNT and CDR2 is YENEEA. For the CDR3, the DNA is TGTGCCAGCAGCTTAGCCTCGACTAGCGGGGGTGATACGCAGTATTTT. Protein product: CASSLASTSGGDTQYF.

There are a few counts of this clone. This rearrangement joins TRBV11-2 to TRBJ2-5; TRBD2 agrees at 14 bases. CDR1 and CDR2 (germline): SGHAT, FQNNGV. CDR3 length: 16 residues. V dropped 5 bases and J dropped 1; count of bases not matched to a gene: 3. CDR3: CASSPGLAGAQETQYF. The CDR3 nucleotides are TGTGCCAGCAGCCCGGGACTAGCGGGAGCCCAAGAGACCCAGTACTTC.